This TCR beta chain was identified during a study of T cell changes during pregnancy in multiple sclerosis. The CDR3 loop spans 11 amino acids. Germline CDR1 reads SGHDN; CDR2 reads FVKESK. Deletions cut 1 base from V and 10 bases from J, with 7 bases between. The table came from immunoSEQ multiplex PCR; TCRdb's copy has only in-frame clones and leaves some out. Of about 99,000 clones listed, roughly 92% are singletons. J is TRBJ2-5 and V is TRBV14; D is possibly TRBD2 (6 bases). The sequencing used peripheral blood, collected after pregnancy. The sequence was obtained from a female donor with multiple sclerosis, enrolled in a pregnancy study. This chain's CDR3 is CASSQAGDQYF. The DNA for the CDR3 is TGTGCCAGCAGCCAAGCGGGGGACCAGTACTTC.